This T cell receptor beta chain was obtained from a study of T cell changes during pregnancy in multiple sclerosis. Germline values: CDR1 SGHDN, CDR2 FVKESK. The CDR3 is 15 amino acids. V was clipped by 0 bases and J by 6 bases, with 12 bases between them. Repertoires were generated with immunoSEQ multiplex PCR, while TCRdb's copy carries only in-frame clones and drops some. Of more than 55,000 clones listed, 80% to 95% are singletons. The sequencing used peripheral blood, collected in the first trimester of pregnancy. The receptor comes from a female donor in good health, enrolled as a control in a pregnancy study. This chain connects TRBV14 to TRBJ2-4; TRBD1 might be the D (5 bases). CDR3 in amino acids: CASSQDRGWGNIQYF. The CDR3 DNA reads as TGTGCCAGCAGCCAAGATAGGGGCTGGGGAAACATTCAGTACTTC.